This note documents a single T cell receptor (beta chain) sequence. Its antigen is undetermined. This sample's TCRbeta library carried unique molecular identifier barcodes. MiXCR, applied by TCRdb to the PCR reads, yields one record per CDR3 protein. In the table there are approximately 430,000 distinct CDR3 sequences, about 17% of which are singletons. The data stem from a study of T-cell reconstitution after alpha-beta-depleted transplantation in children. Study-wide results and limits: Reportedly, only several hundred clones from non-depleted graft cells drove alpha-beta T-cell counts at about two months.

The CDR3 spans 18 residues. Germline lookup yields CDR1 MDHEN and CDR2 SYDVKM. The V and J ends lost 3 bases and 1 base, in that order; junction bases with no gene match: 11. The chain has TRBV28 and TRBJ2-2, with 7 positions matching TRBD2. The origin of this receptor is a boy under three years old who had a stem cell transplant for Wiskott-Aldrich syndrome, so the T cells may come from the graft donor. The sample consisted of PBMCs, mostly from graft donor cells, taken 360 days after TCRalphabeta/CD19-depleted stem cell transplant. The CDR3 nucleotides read TGTGCCAGCAGTTTTTGGCCGGGAGGAAAGAAGAACACCGGGGAGCTGTTTTTT. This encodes CASSFWPGGKKNTGELFF.